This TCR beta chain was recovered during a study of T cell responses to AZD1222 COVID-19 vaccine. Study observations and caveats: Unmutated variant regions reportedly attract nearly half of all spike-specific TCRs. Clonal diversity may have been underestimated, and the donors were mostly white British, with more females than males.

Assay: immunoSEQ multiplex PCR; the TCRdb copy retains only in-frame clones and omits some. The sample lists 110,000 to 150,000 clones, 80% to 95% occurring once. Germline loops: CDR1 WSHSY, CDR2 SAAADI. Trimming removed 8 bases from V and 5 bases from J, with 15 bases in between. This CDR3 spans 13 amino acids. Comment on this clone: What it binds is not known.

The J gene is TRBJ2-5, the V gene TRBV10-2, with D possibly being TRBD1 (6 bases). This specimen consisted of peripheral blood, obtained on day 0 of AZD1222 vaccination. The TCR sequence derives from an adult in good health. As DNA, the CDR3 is TGCGCCAGCGGGGGCCAGGTGATGGAGACCCAGTACTTC. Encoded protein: CASGGQVMETQYF.